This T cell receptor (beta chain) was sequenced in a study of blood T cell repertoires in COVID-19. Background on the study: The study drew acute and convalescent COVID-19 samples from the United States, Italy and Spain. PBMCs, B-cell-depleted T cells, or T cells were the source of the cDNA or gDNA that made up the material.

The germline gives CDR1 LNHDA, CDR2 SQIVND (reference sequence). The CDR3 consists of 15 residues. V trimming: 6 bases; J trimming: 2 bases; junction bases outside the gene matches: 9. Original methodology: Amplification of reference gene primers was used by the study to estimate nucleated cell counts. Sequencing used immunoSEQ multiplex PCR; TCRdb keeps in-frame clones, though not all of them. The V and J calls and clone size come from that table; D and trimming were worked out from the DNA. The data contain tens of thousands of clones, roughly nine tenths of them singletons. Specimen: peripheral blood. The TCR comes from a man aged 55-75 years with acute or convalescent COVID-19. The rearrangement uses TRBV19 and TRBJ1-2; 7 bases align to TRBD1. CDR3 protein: CASRGAQGQNYGYTF. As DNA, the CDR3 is TGTGCCAGTAGAGGGGCCCAGGGACAGAACTATGGCTACACCTTC.